These 27 T cell receptor beta chains were sequenced from one sample in a study of T cells after yellow fever vaccination. TCRdb processed the 5' RACE reads anew with MiXCR; each CDR3 protein has one entry. There are about 300,000 distinct CDR3 sequences in the sample; approximately 10% occur only once, and around 3.5% lies in the top ten. Here the sequenced sample was CD4+ T cells sorted from PBMCs, taken 5 days after the yellow fever booster vaccination. The receptors were gathered from a man younger than 35 who received the YFV17D yellow fever vaccine.

This clonotype came up a few times. The chain is built from TRBV20-1 and TRBJ2-3; D call uncertain. Germline loops: CDR1 DFQATT, CDR2 SNEGSKA (reference sequence). The CDR3 covers 15 residues. The ends were cut back, 6 bases at V and 2 bases at J, with 18 bases in the middle. CDR3 protein: CSATGQPVPTDTQYF. In nucleotides, the CDR3 is TGCAGTGCCACGGGCCAACCGGTTCCCACAGATACGCAGTATTTT.

This clonotype was counted many times. This chain's CDR3 is CASSPQGAAEKLFF. DNA for the CDR3: TGTGCCAGCAGCCCCCAGGGGGCCGCTGAAAAACTGTTTTTT. The rearrangement links TRBV7-8 to TRBJ1-4, with TRBD1 matching over 8 bases. The CDR3 is 14 residues long. The trim removed 5 bases at V and 7 bases at J, leaving 6 bases unmatched. In germline, CDR1 is SGHVS, CDR2 FQNEAQ.

This chain uses TRBV29-1 with TRBJ2-1; 7 bases agree with TRBD1. Germline V gene data show CDR1 as SQVTM and CDR2 as ANQGSEA. Trimming removed 2 bases from V and 4 bases from J; junction bases left unmatched: 8. The CDR3 spans 15 residues. CDR3 sequence: CSVEPGSGGYNEQFF. CDR3 DNA sequence: TGCAGCGTTGAACCAGGGTCAGGGGGTTACAATGAGCAGTTCTTC.

This clonotype was counted ten times or more. This chain connects TRBV12-3 or TRBV12-4 to TRBJ1-5, with 7 bases identical to TRBD1. The ends lost 5 bases at V and 4 bases at J; junction bases unmatched: 2. This CDR3 is 13 amino acids long. The DNA of the CDR3 is TGTGCCAGCAGTGCACAGGGGAATCAGCCCCAGCATTTT. Protein product: CASSAQGNQPQHF.

In this sample, this clonotype turned up many times. The rearrangement uses TRBV5-6 and TRBJ2-1; D is unresolved. CDR3 length: 12 residues. The germline CDR1 and CDR2 sequences are SGHDT and YYEEEE. V was clipped by 4 bases and J by 8 bases, with 10 bases between them. The CDR3 loop reads CASSPRKDEQFF. Written as DNA, the CDR3 is TGTGCCAGCAGCCCGAGGAAGGATGAGCAGTTCTTC.

This clonotype was seen ten or more times. V is TRBV7-9 and J is TRBJ1-6; 7 bases fit TRBD1. Germline V CDR1 and CDR2: SEHNR, FQNEAQ (reference sequence). The CDR3 runs to 15 residues. J lost 8 bases, V lost 3 bases, and 7 bases had no gene match. The CDR3 spells CASSFTGVGDSPLHF. CDR3 bases: TGTGCCAGCAGCTTTACAGGGGTAGGGGATTCACCCCTCCACTTT.

The chain is built from TRBV10-3 and TRBJ2-2; 9 nucleotides match TRBD1. Germline V lookup: CDR1 ENHRY, CDR2 SYGVKD. The CDR3 is 14 residues long. Trimming cost V 6 bases and J 3 bases; bases outside gene matches: 2. CDR3 in amino acids: CAIRGQGDTGELFF. CDR3 nucleotide sequence: TGTGCCATCAGGGGACAGGGAGACACCGGGGAGCTGTTTTTT.

This clonotype was observed once. The chain has TRBV20-1 and TRBJ2-3; 7 bases map to TRBD1. The J segment lost 2 bases and the V segment lost 0 bases, leaving 5 bases of the junction unmatched. The germline CDR1 and CDR2 sequences are DFQATT and SNEGSKA (reference sequence). The CDR3 length is 15 residues. In DNA form, the CDR3 reads TGCAGTGCTAGAGATCGAGGGGGCTACACAGATACGCAGTATTTT. Protein product: CSARDRGGYTDTQYF.

This clonotype was observed at least ten times. The V and J genes are TRBV12-3 or TRBV12-4 and TRBJ1-2; TRBD1 aligns across 7 bases. The CDR3 runs to 14 residues. V shed 6 bases and J 1 base; nucleotides not matched to a gene: 5. This chain's CDR3 is CASRTGPINYGYTF. The CDR3 nucleotides are TGTGCCAGCAGGACAGGGCCGATTAACTATGGCTACACCTTC.

The chain recombines TRBV15 with TRBJ2-5; the match to TRBD2 covers 10 bases. With 0 bases clipped from V and 4 bases from J, the junction kept 5 bases outside the gene matches. Germline assignment: CDR1 LNHNV and CDR2 YYDKDF (reference sequence). The CDR3 spans 16 residues. CDR3 in DNA: TGTGCCACCAGCAGAGAGGCTAGCGGGGGTAGAGAGACCCAGTACTTC. This sequence encodes CATSREASGGRETQYF. Complete variable domain (other parts from reference TRBV15 and TRBJ2-5): DAMVIQNPRYQVTQFGKPVTLSCSQTLNHNVMYWYQQKSSQAPKLLFHYYDKDFNNEADTPDNFQSRRPNTSFCFLDIRSPGLGDTAMYLCATSREASGGRETQYFGPGTRLLVL.

This clonotype was counted a few times. The chain recombines TRBV5-1 with TRBJ2-3; D remains ambiguous. Germline lookup yields CDR1 SGHRS and CDR2 YFSETQ. The ends were cut back, 0 bases at V and 1 base at J, with 9 bases in the middle. CDR3 length: 15 amino acids. The CDR3 spells CASSLGRQRTDTQYF. The CDR3 region has the DNA TGCGCCAGCAGCTTGGGTAGGCAACGCACAGATACGCAGTATTTT.

V gene TRBV7-9 combines with J gene TRBJ1-1; D uncertain. V was shortened by 5 bases and J by 6 bases, with 7 bases between the two germline ends. Germline loops: CDR1 SEHNR, CDR2 FQNEAQ (reference sequence). The CDR3 totals 11 residues. CDR3 nucleotides: TGTGCCAGCAGCAGGCTCGCTGAAGCTTTCTTT. It specifies CASSRLAEAFF.

The J gene is TRBJ2-7, the V gene TRBV20-1; 8 bases agree with TRBD2. Germline CDR1 DFQATT, CDR2 SNEGSKA (reference sequence). With 1 base clipped from V and 2 bases from J, the junction kept 16 bases outside the gene matches. The CDR3 has 18 residues. CDR3 amino acids: CSARAPRLAGADPYEQYV. The CDR3 DNA reads TGCAGTGCTAGAGCCCCCAGGCTAGCGGGTGCTGATCCCTACGAGCAGTACGTC.

The chain has TRBV13 and TRBJ2-1; 13 positions match TRBD2. Germline-derived CDR1 and CDR2 are PRHDT and FYEKMQ (reference sequence). The junction had 4 bases not matched to a gene; V was cut back by 0 bases and J by 5 bases. The CDR3 length is 17 residues. CDR3 sequence reads: CASSLGLGTSGDNEQFF. CDR3 coding DNA: TGTGCCAGCAGCTTAGGCTTAGGGACTAGCGGGGACAATGAGCAGTTCTTC.

This clonotype was observed at least ten times. The gene calls are TRBV20-1 and TRBJ1-4, with D perhaps matching TRBD1 (5 bases). There are 15 residues in the CDR3. V lost 0 bases, J lost 8 bases, and 16 bases lay in between. CDR1 DFQATT and CDR2 SNEGSKA come from the germline V gene (reference sequence). CDR3 amino acids: CSARDRAAGYEKLFF. CDR3 nucleotide sequence: TGCAGTGCTAGAGATCGGGCTGCAGGGTACGAAAAACTGTTTTTT.

The V call is TRBV4-2, the J call TRBJ1-4; TRBD1 aligns across 9 bases. CDR1 is LGHNA, CDR2 YNFKEQ, per germline. The CDR3 spans 15 residues. Trimming removed 1 base from V and 6 bases from J; junction bases left unmatched: 3. CDR3 bases: TGTGCCAGCAGCCAAGGGGACAGGGAGGATGAAAAACTGTTTTTT. The encoded protein is CASSQGDREDEKLFF.

The table lists this clonotype with a few counts. The rearrangement uses TRBV5-4 and TRBJ1-6; D ambiguous. Germline V gene data show CDR1 as SGHNT and CDR2 as YYREEE (reference sequence). The germline V and J ends were trimmed by 4 bases and 6 bases, with 5 bases remaining between them. This CDR3 spans 12 amino acids. CDR3 loop: CASSTPNSPLHF. In DNA form, the CDR3 reads TGTGCCAGCAGCACCCCTAATTCACCCCTCCACTTT. Variable domain in full (rest from reference TRBV5-4 and TRBJ1-6): ETGVTQSPTHLIKTRGQQVTLRCSSQSGHNTVSWYQQALGQGPQFIFQYYREEENGRGNFPPRFSGLQFPNYSSELNVNALELDDSALYLCASSTPNSPLHFGNGTRLTVT.

The rearrangement joins TRBV3-1 to TRBJ2-2, with D perhaps matching TRBD2 (6 bases). This CDR3 has 15 amino acids. In germline, CDR1 is LGHDT, CDR2 YNNKEL (reference sequence). Deletions cut 4 bases from V and 5 bases from J, with 14 bases between. The CDR3, as DNA: TGTGCCAGCAGCCCCGGAGGGCGGGATACCGGGGAGCTGTTTTTT. Translation: CASSPGGRDTGELFF.

The rearrangement links TRBV5-4 to TRBJ2-7, with no clear D. The CDR3 extends over 15 amino acids. Germline V CDR1 and CDR2: SGHNT, YYREEE (reference sequence). The V end lost 4 bases, the J end lost 0 bases, and 14 bases lay between the germline ends. This CDR3 reads CASSPRGRISYEQYF. DNA of the CDR3: TGTGCCAGCAGCCCCCGAGGACGGATCTCCTACGAGCAGTACTTC. The full variable domain, rest sourced from reference TRBV5-4 and TRBJ2-7, is ETGVTQSPTHLIKTRGQQVTLRCSSQSGHNTVSWYQQALGQGPQFIFQYYREEENGRGNFPPRFSGLQFPNYSSELNVNALELDDSALYLCASSPRGRISYEQYFGPGTRLTVT.

This clonotype has a count of ten or more. This chain links TRBV15 with TRBJ2-4, with 8 positions matching TRBD1. From germline, CDR1 is LNHNV and CDR2 YYDKDF (reference sequence). There are 18 residues in the CDR3. J lost 2 bases, V lost 5 bases, and 14 bases had no gene match. Written as DNA, the CDR3 is TGTGCCACCAGCTCTCGCTATGGACAGGGAGAAACCAAAAACATTCAGTACTTC. This gives the protein CATSSRYGQGETKNIQYF.

The V gene is TRBV20-1, the J gene TRBJ1-5; D gene unclear. CDR3 size: 14 residues. CDR1 is DFQATT, CDR2 SNEGSKA, per germline (reference sequence). With 3 bases removed from V and 1 base from J, the gap between germline ends came to 10 bases. In DNA form, the CDR3 reads TGCAGTGCTAGCATCATAGCGAGCAATCAGCCCCAGCATTTT. Amino acid sequence: CSASIIASNQPQHF.

This clonotype has just a few counts. This chain joins TRBV29-1 and TRBJ2-3; D is uncertain. V lost 1 base, J lost 6 bases, and 11 bases lay in between. The CDR3 spans 13 residues. CDR1 is SQVTM and CDR2 is ANQGSEA in the germline V gene. CDR3 in DNA: TGCAGCGTTGAAGTCTGGGAACGGGATACGCAGTATTTT. Translation: CSVEVWERDTQYF.

The V gene is TRBV5-1, the J gene TRBJ2-3; D remains unclear. This CDR3 has 13 amino acids. Trimming took off 5 bases at V and 5 bases at J, with 12 bases between the two ends. Per germline, CDR1 SGHRS and CDR2 YFSETQ. The CDR3: CASRVGSEDTQYF. The CDR3 DNA is TGCGCCAGCAGAGTGGGTTCGGAAGATACGCAGTATTTT.

This clonotype was observed many times. V gene TRBV2 combines with J gene TRBJ2-1; TRBD2 matches 10 bases. J was trimmed by 3 bases and V by 4 bases; bases with no gene match: 0. Germline CDR1 reads SNHLY; CDR2 reads FYNNEI. The CDR3 runs to 14 residues. The CDR3 sequence is CASSGLAGYNEQFF. In nucleotides, the CDR3 is TGTGCCAGCAGTGGACTAGCGGGCTACAATGAGCAGTTCTTC. Full variable domain (remainder filled in from reference TRBV2 and TRBJ2-1): EPEVTQTPSHQVTQMGQEVILRCVPISNHLYFYWYRQILGQKVEFLVSFYNNEISEKSEIFDDQFSVERPDGSNFTLKIRSTKLEDSAMYFCASSGLAGYNEQFFGPGTRLTVL.

This clonotype was seen more than once but under ten times. The chain couples TRBV12-3 or TRBV12-4 to TRBJ2-6; a possible D gene is TRBD1 (6 bases). The V gene lost 6 bases and the J gene lost 2 bases, with 8 bases spanning the gap. The CDR3 extends over 14 amino acids. The CDR3 protein is CASRPGAGANVLTF. The CDR3 nucleotides read TGTGCCAGCAGGCCAGGGGCTGGGGCCAACGTCCTGACTTTC.

Ten or more counts support this clonotype. The germline gene is not matched at one end of the junction; a read error may be the cause. The J gene is TRBJ2-7, the V gene TRBV7-9, with TRBD2 as a possible D gene (6 bases). The CDR3 spans 14 residues. CDR1 and CDR2 (germline): SEHNR, FQNEAQ (reference sequence). The CDR3 DNA sequence: TGTGCCAGCAGCATGAGACTAGAGTCCTCCGAGCAGTACTTC. It encodes CASSMRLESSEQYF.

This clonotype was observed a handful of times. This chain uses TRBV4-3 with TRBJ2-5, with 7 bases aligning to TRBD2. This CDR3 is built from 14 residues. From germline, CDR1 is LGHNA and CDR2 YSLEER. Losses at the gene ends were 1 base for V and 5 bases for J; bases not matched to a gene: 4. Here the CDR3 reads CASSQGRLAETQYF. CDR3 DNA: TGCGCCAGCAGCCAAGGCCGACTAGCTGAGACCCAGTACTTC.